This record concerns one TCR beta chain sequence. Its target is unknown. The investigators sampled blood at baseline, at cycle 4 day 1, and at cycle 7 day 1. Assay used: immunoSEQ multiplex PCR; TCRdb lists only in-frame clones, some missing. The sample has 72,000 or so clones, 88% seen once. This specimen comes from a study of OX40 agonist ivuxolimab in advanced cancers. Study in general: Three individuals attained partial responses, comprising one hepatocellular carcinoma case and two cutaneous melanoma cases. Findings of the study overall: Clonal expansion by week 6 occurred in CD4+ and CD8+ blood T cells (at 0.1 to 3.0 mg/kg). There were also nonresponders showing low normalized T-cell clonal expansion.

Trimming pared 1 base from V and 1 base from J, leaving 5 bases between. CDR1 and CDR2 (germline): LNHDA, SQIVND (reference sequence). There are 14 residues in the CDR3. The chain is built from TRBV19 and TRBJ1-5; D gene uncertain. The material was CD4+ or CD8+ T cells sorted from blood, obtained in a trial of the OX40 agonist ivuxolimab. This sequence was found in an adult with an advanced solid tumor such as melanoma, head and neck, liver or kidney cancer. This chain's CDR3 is CASSIGLSNQPQHF. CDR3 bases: TGTGCCAGTAGTATAGGTCTGAGCAATCAGCCCCAGCATTTT.